This is a list of T cell receptor beta chains from one sample in a study of cytomegalovirus exposure and HLA in healthy donors. The table came from immunoSEQ multiplex PCR; TCRdb's copy has only in-frame clones and leaves some out. The sample lists 90,000 to 150,000 clones; about four fifths were seen once. Sequenced material: PBMCs. Receptor source: a woman aged 35 to 49 in good health and CMV-seronegative. The CDR3 runs from the conserved cysteine through the conserved F or W. The D gene is left open where the match is weak. Clone size is not always given. Where it is, it says once, few, many or a class for expanded clones.

j_gene: TRBJ2-2; abundance: .; v_gene: TRBV28; d_gene: .; CDR3nt: TGTGCCAGCAGTTTCGGCGGCACCGGGGAGCTGTTTTTT; CDR3aa: CASSFGGTGELFF
j_gene: TRBJ1-2; abundance: few; v_gene: TRBV4-3; d_gene: .; CDR3nt: TGCGCCAGCAGCCAAGATTGGGGGCAGGTCTATGGCTACACCTTC; CDR3aa: CASSQDWGQVYGYTF
j_gene: TRBJ2-1; abundance: .; v_gene: TRBV7-9; d_gene: TRBD2; CDR3nt: TGTGCCAGCAGCTTAGTGGCGGGGGGTGAGGAGCAGTTCTTC; CDR3aa: CASSLVAGGEEQFF
j_gene: TRBJ2-2; abundance: .; v_gene: TRBV18; d_gene: TRBD1; CDR3nt: TGTGCCAGCTCCGGGCAGGGGGTGGTAACCGGGGAGCTGTTTTTT; CDR3aa: CASSGQGVVTGELFF
j_gene: TRBJ2-1; abundance: .; v_gene: TRBV7-2; d_gene: TRBD2; CDR3nt: TGTGCCAGCAGCCGACTAGCGGGCTCCTACAATGAGCAGTTCTTC; CDR3aa: CASSRLAGSYNEQFF
j_gene: TRBJ2-5; abundance: .; v_gene: TRBV6-5; d_gene: .; CDR3nt: TGTGCCAGCACTCGAAGGGGGACAGAGACCCAGTACTTC; CDR3aa: CASTRRGTETQYF
j_gene: TRBJ1-1; abundance: .; v_gene: TRBV2; d_gene: TRBD1; CDR3nt: TGTGCCAGCAGTTTGGGCCCAGGGGGAACTGAAGCTTTCTTT; CDR3aa: CASSLGPGGTEAFF
j_gene: TRBJ1-5; abundance: .; v_gene: TRBV28; d_gene: TRBD1; CDR3nt: TGTGCCAGCAGCTCCCTGGGGACAGGGGATCAGCCCCAGCATTTT; CDR3aa: CASSSLGTGDQPQHF
j_gene: TRBJ2-7; abundance: .; v_gene: TRBV30; d_gene: TRBD1; CDR3nt: TGTGCCTGGAGAAGGACAGGGACCTACGAGCAGTACTTC; CDR3aa: CAWRRTGTYEQYF
j_gene: TRBJ2-1; abundance: .; v_gene: TRBV4-3; d_gene: TRBD2; CDR3nt: TGCGCCAGCAGCGGGACTAGCGGGAATTTTTTCGATGAGCAGTTCTTC; CDR3aa: CASSGTSGNFFDEQFF
j_gene: TRBJ2-7; abundance: .; v_gene: TRBV11-2; d_gene: .; CDR3nt: TGTGCCAGCAGCTTAGACCGCCACCGGGACAAGCTCCCCCCGCAGTACTTC; CDR3aa: CASSLDRHRDKLPPQYF
j_gene: TRBJ2-1; abundance: .; v_gene: TRBV19; d_gene: TRBD2; CDR3nt: TGTGCCAGTAGCGCCTACGCAACTAGCGGGAGCTACAATGAGCAGTTCTTC; CDR3aa: CASSAYATSGSYNEQFF
j_gene: TRBJ2-1; abundance: .; v_gene: TRBV7-3; d_gene: TRBD2; CDR3nt: TGTGCCAGCAGCTTAATGGCTAGCGGGGGGGCCCGCAATGAGCAGTTCTTC; CDR3aa: CASSLMASGGARNEQFF
j_gene: TRBJ1-1; abundance: .; v_gene: TRBV5-6; d_gene: .; CDR3nt: TGTGCCAGCAGCCTAACAGGTTTTGAAGCTTTCTTT; CDR3aa: CASSLTGFEAFF
j_gene: TRBJ1-1; abundance: .; v_gene: TRBV5-1; d_gene: .; CDR3nt: TGCGCCAGCAGCTTGTATAGGGGCACTGAAGCTTTCTTT; CDR3aa: CASSLYRGTEAFF
j_gene: TRBJ2-1; abundance: .; v_gene: TRBV29-1; d_gene: .; CDR3nt: TGCAGCGCTCCGGGACTCAGCTCCTACAATGAGCAGTTCTTC; CDR3aa: CSAPGLSSYNEQFF
j_gene: TRBJ1-1; abundance: few; v_gene: TRBV6-5; d_gene: .; CDR3nt: TGTGCCAGCAGCACAGGCCGTGAAGCTTTCTTT; CDR3aa: CASSTGREAFF
j_gene: TRBJ2-1; abundance: .; v_gene: TRBV5-1; d_gene: .; CDR3nt: TGCGCCAGCAGCTTTTCCGACAATGAGCAGTTCTTC; CDR3aa: CASSFSDNEQFF
j_gene: TRBJ1-2; abundance: .; v_gene: TRBV7-9; d_gene: .; CDR3nt: TGTGCCAGCAGCTTACGGAACTATGGCTACACCTTC; CDR3aa: CASSLRNYGYTF
j_gene: TRBJ2-1; abundance: .; v_gene: TRBV4-1; d_gene: .; CDR3nt: TGCGCCAGCAGCCCACGTAGGGGAGAAGGCGGGGCTACCTACAATGAGCAGTTCTTC; CDR3aa: CASSPRRGEGGATYNEQFF
j_gene: TRBJ2-7; abundance: .; v_gene: TRBV7-3; d_gene: .; CDR3nt: TGTGCCAGCAGCCCCCAGCCAGGCGGGAACGAGCAGTACTTC; CDR3aa: CASSPQPGGNEQYF
j_gene: TRBJ2-1; abundance: .; v_gene: TRBV11-2; d_gene: .; CDR3nt: TGTGCCAGCAGCGCCCCTAGTGGGTACAATGAGCAGTTCTTC; CDR3aa: CASSAPSGYNEQFF
j_gene: TRBJ1-1; abundance: .; v_gene: TRBV7-2; d_gene: .; CDR3nt: TGTGCCAGCAGGAGGGCGTCGGGGAGGGACACTGAAGCTTTCTTT; CDR3aa: CASRRASGRDTEAFF
j_gene: TRBJ2-3; abundance: .; v_gene: TRBV12-5; d_gene: TRBD2; CDR3nt: TGTGCTAGTGGTTTGGGAAGACTAGCGGGGGAACCCTTCCAAAGCACAGATACGCAGTATTTT; CDR3aa: CASGLGRLAGEPFQSTDTQYF
j_gene: TRBJ2-7; abundance: .; v_gene: TRBV5-4; d_gene: TRBD1; CDR3nt: TGTGCCAGCAGCCCCCGGGACAGCTACGAGCAGTACTTC; CDR3aa: CASSPRDSYEQYF
j_gene: TRBJ2-1; abundance: .; v_gene: TRBV7-3; d_gene: TRBD1; CDR3nt: TGTGCCAGCAGAGACAGGGGGAATAGCGGGTACCCATACAATGAGCAGTTCTTC; CDR3aa: CASRDRGNSGYPYNEQFF
j_gene: TRBJ2-7; abundance: .; v_gene: TRBV12-5; d_gene: .; CDR3nt: TGTGCTAGTGGCAACGGGAAGGGCTACGAGCAGTACTTC; CDR3aa: CASGNGKGYEQYF
j_gene: TRBJ2-7; abundance: .; v_gene: TRBV7-2; d_gene: TRBD2; CDR3nt: TGTGCCAGCAGCCCCAGACTAGCGGGAGGGCTGGGGGAGCAGTACTTC; CDR3aa: CASSPRLAGGLGEQYF
j_gene: TRBJ2-5; abundance: .; v_gene: TRBV6-1; d_gene: TRBD1; CDR3nt: TGTGCCAGCAGTGCAAGGGGACAGGGGGTTGAGACCCAGTACTTC; CDR3aa: CASSARGQGVETQYF
j_gene: TRBJ2-7; abundance: .; v_gene: TRBV11-2; d_gene: .; CDR3nt: TGTGCCAGCAGCTTAACAAGCTACGAGCAGTACTTC; CDR3aa: CASSLTSYEQYF
j_gene: TRBJ2-7; abundance: .; v_gene: TRBV18; d_gene: TRBD1; CDR3nt: TGTGCCAGCTCACCATATACAGGGGGAACATACGAGCAGTACTTC; CDR3aa: CASSPYTGGTYEQYF
j_gene: TRBJ2-3; abundance: medium-sized; v_gene: TRBV6-4; d_gene: .; CDR3nt: TGTGCCAGCAGTAGCGGGAGCACAGATACGCAGTATTTT; CDR3aa: CASSSGSTDTQYF
j_gene: TRBJ2-5; abundance: .; v_gene: TRBV11-2; d_gene: .; CDR3nt: TGTGCCAGCAGCTCCCGGTCGTTGGCTAGCCCGTACCAAGAGACCCAGTACTTC; CDR3aa: CASSSRSLASPYQETQYF
j_gene: TRBJ2-1; abundance: .; v_gene: TRBV9; d_gene: .; CDR3nt: TGTGCCAGCAGCCCCCGCGAGGAGGTTCACGTTGAGCAGTTCTTC; CDR3aa: CASSPREEVHVEQFF
j_gene: TRBJ2-3; abundance: .; v_gene: TRBV7-9; d_gene: .; CDR3nt: TGTTCCAGCAGCTTAGGACAGCGCACAGATACGCAGTATTTT; CDR3aa: CSSSLGQRTDTQYF
j_gene: TRBJ1-5; abundance: .; v_gene: TRBV9; d_gene: .; CDR3nt: TGTGCCAGCAGCTACAATGGAGGGAAAAATCAGCCCCAGCATTTT; CDR3aa: CASSYNGGKNQPQHF
j_gene: TRBJ2-5; abundance: few; v_gene: TRBV29-1; d_gene: .; CDR3nt: TGCAGCGCCGCCGGGACAACTAGCCAAGAGACCCAGTACTTC; CDR3aa: CSAAGTTSQETQYF
j_gene: TRBJ2-2; abundance: .; v_gene: TRBV14; d_gene: .; CDR3nt: TGTGCCAGCAGCCAGACGGGAAAAGGCGCCTTCTACACCGGGGAGCTGTTTTTT; CDR3aa: CASSQTGKGAFYTGELFF
j_gene: TRBJ1-6; abundance: once; v_gene: TRBV23-1; d_gene: TRBD1; CDR3nt: TGCGCCAGCAGTATATTACAGGGGCCAAGCTCCTATAATTCACCCCTCCACTTT; CDR3aa: CASSILQGPSSYNSPLHF
j_gene: TRBJ2-7; abundance: .; v_gene: TRBV7-9; d_gene: .; CDR3nt: TGTGCCAGCAGTACAGTGACCTACGAGCAGTACTTC; CDR3aa: CASSTVTYEQYF
j_gene: TRBJ2-7; abundance: .; v_gene: TRBV7-8; d_gene: .; CDR3nt: TGTGCCAGCAGCCTTGACAGACCCTACGAGCAGTACTTC; CDR3aa: CASSLDRPYEQYF
j_gene: TRBJ1-2; abundance: .; v_gene: TRBV11-1; d_gene: TRBD1; CDR3nt: TGTGCCAGCAGCCCCCAACTTGGACAGGGAATTGGCTACACCTTC; CDR3aa: CASSPQLGQGIGYTF
j_gene: TRBJ2-3; abundance: .; v_gene: TRBV4-3; d_gene: .; CDR3nt: TGCGCCAGCAGCCAAGACTCAGGGATAAGCACAGATACGCAGTATTTT; CDR3aa: CASSQDSGISTDTQYF
j_gene: TRBJ1-1; abundance: .; v_gene: TRBV7-3; d_gene: TRBD1; CDR3nt: TGTGCCAGCAGCTTGCGTTGGCAGGGGGAGAACACTGAAGCTTTCTTT; CDR3aa: CASSLRWQGENTEAFF
j_gene: TRBJ2-7; abundance: .; v_gene: TRBV18; d_gene: TRBD1; CDR3nt: TGTGCCAGCTCCCGCGGACAGGGGAATGAGCAGTACTTC; CDR3aa: CASSRGQGNEQYF